This T cell receptor beta chain stems from a study of control samples from healthy donors and cancer patients. Profiled with immunoSEQ multiplex PCR; TCRdb holds only in-frame clones, not every one. The data show under 90,000 clones, around 92% seen once. The CDR3 totals 13 residues. In germline, CDR1 is LNHNV, CDR2 YYDKDF (reference sequence). V was pared by 1 base and J by 5 bases, with 5 bases between. The rearrangement uses TRBV15 and TRBJ1-4; D ambiguous. The sequence was collected from a woman in her sixties in good health. Material: blood. This CDR3 is CATSRVPNEKLFF. The DNA for the CDR3 is TGTGCCACCAGCAGAGTCCCAAATGAAAAACTGTTTTTT.